Described below is a single T cell receptor (beta chain) sequence and its context. Its antigen is not identified. The data were obtained in a study of cytomegalovirus exposure and HLA in healthy donors. The overall study: Approximately 80 million unique TCRs from HLA-typed donors were held in an early data release.

General observations from the study: Reports showed the classifier diagnosing cytomegalovirus status with high specificity and sensitivity. An analysis was carried out later, and it reportedly showed fewer N-insertions in an Asian-associated ancestry cluster than the roughly 670-donor mean. The authors later found most CMV-associated TCR beta chains appeared HLA-restricted.

There are 16 residues in the CDR3. The germline gives CDR1 MNHNS, CDR2 SASEGT. With V trimmed by 0 bases and J by 7 bases, 2 bases remained unmatched. PCR primers comprised 60 Vbeta and 13 Jbeta primers. Generated by immunoSEQ multiplex PCR, the TCRdb table keeps only in-frame clones and is missing some. The sample consists of about 160,000 clones, around 81% of them appearing once. The sequence was obtained from a woman aged 40 to 50 in good health and CMV-seronegative. Specimen: PBMCs. This chain joins TRBV6-1 and TRBJ2-1; 14 nucleotides align to TRBD2. The CDR3 nucleotides are TGTGCCAGCAGTGAAGCGGGGACTAGCGGGAGTAATGAGCAGTTCTTC. This sequence encodes CASSEAGTSGSNEQFF.